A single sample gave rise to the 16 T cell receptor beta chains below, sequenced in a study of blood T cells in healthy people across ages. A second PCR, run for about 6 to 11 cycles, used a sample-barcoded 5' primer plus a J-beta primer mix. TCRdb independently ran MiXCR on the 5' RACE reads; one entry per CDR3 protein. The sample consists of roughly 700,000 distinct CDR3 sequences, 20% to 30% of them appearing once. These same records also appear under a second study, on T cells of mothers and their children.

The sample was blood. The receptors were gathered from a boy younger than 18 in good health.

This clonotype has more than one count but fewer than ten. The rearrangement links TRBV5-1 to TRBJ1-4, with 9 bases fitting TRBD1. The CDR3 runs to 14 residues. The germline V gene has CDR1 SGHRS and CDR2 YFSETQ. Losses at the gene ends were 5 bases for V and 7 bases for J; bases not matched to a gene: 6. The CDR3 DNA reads TGCGCCAGCAGTTCCGGGACAGGGACTGAAAAACTGTTTTTT. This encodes CASSSGTGTEKLFF.

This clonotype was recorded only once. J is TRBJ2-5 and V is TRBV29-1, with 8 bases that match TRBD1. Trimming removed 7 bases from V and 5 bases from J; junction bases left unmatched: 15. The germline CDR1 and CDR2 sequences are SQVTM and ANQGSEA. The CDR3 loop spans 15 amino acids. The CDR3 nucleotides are TGCAGCGCTCACTTGACAGGGGAGGAAGGCGAGACCCAGTACTTC. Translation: CSAHLTGEEGETQYF.

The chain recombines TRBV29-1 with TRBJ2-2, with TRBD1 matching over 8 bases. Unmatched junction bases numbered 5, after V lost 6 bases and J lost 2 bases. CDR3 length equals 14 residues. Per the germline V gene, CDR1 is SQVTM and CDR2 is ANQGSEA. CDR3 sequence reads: CSVRGQGNTGELFF. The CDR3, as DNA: TGCAGCGTCCGAGGACAGGGAAACACCGGGGAGCTGTTTTTT.

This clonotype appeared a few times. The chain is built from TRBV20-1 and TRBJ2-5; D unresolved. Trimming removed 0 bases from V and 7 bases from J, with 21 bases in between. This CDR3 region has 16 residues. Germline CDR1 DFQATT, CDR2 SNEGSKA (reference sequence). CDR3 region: CSARDPRTAGSGTQYF. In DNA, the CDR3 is TGCAGTGCTAGAGATCCTCGGACGGCAGGTTCAGGGACCCAGTACTTC.

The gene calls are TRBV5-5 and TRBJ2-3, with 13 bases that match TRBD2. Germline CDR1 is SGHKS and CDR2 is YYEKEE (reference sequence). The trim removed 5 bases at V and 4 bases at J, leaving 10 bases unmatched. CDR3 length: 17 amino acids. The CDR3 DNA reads TGTGCCAGCAGGATAGAACCGGGACTAGCGGGGTCAGATACGCAGTATTTT. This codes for CASRIEPGLAGSDTQYF.

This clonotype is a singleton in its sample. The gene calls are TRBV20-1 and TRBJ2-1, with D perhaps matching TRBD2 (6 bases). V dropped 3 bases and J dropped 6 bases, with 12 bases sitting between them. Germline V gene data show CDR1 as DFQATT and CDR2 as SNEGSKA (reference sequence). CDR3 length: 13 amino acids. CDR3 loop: CSASPRDFNEQFF. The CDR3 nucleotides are TGCAGTGCTAGCCCCCGGGACTTCAATGAGCAGTTCTTC.

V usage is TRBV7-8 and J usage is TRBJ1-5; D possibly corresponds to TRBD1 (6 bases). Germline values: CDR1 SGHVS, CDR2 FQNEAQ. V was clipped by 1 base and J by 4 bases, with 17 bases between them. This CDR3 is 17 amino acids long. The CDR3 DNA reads TGTGCCAGCAGCTTAGGACAGGCTCCGGCGTGGAATCAGCCCCAGCATTTT. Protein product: CASSLGQAPAWNQPQHF.

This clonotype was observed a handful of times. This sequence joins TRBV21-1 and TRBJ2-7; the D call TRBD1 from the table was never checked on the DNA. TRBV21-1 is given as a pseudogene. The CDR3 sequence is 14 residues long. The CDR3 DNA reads TGTGCCAGCAGCAAAGTATGCGGGGCAACCGAGCAGTACTTC. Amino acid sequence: CASSKVCGATEQYF.

The CDR3 is CASSYGWGPNEQFF. CDR3 sequence (DNA): TGTGCCAGCAGTTACGGCTGGGGCCCCAATGAGCAGTTCTTC. The chain recombines TRBV6-2 or TRBV6-3 with TRBJ2-1; perhaps TRBD1 as D (5 bases). The germline gives CDR1 MNHEY, CDR2 SVGEGT. The CDR3 spans 14 residues. V was shortened by 2 bases and J by 6 bases, with 11 bases between the two germline ends.

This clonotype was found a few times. The DNA of the CDR3 is TGTGCCAGCAGCACCGACGGGGCCACCAATGAGCAGTTCTTC. Translated: CASSTDGATNEQFF. The V gene is TRBV7-3, the J gene TRBJ2-1; perhaps D is TRBD1 or TRBD2 (5 bases each). This CDR3 has 14 amino acids. Germline loops: CDR1 SGHTA, CDR2 FQGTGA. Trimming cost V 5 bases and J 6 bases, with 14 bases left between them.

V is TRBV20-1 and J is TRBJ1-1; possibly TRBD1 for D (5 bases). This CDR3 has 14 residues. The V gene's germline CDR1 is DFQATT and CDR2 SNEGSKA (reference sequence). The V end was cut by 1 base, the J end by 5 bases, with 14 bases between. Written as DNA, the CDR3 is TGCAGTGCTAGAGCTCGAGGGGTAGGGACTGAAGCTTTCTTT. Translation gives CSARARGVGTEAFF.

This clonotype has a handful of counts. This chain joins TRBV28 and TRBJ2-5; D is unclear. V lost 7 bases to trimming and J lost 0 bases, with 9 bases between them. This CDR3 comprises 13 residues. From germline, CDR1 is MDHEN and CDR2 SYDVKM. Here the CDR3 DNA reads TGTGCCAGCAAATTTCCTAACCAAGAGACCCAGTACTTC. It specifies CASKFPNQETQYF.

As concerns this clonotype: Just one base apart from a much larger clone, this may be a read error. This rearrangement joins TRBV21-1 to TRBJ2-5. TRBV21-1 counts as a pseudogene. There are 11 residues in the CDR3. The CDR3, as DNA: TGTGCCAGCAGCAAAGATGAGACCCAGTACTTC. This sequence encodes CASSKDETQYF.

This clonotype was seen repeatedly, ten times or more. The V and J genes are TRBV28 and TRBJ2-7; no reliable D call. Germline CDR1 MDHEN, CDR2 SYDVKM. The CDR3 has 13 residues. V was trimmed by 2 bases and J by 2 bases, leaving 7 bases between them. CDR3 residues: CASSLRAAYEQYF. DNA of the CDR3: TGTGCCAGCAGTTTAAGGGCGGCCTACGAGCAGTACTTC.

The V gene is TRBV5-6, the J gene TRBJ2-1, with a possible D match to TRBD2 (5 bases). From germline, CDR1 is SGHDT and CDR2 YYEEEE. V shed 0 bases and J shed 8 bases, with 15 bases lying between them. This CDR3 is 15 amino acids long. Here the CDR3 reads CASSLGPDSGDEQFF. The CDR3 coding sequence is TGTGCCAGCAGCTTGGGGCCGGACTCTGGGGATGAGCAGTTCTTC. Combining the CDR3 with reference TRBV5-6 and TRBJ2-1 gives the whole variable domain DAGVTQSPTHLIKTRGQQVTLRCSPKSGHDTVSWYQQALGQGPQFIFQYYEEEERQRGNFPDRFSGHQFPNYSSELNVNALLLGDSALYLCASSLGPDSGDEQFFGPGTRLTVL.

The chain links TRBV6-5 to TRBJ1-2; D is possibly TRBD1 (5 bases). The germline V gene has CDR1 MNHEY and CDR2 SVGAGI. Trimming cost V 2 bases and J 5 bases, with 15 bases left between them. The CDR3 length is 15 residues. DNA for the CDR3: TGTGCCAGCAGTTACGCCAAGGGAAGGGGATATGGCTACACCTTC. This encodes CASSYAKGRGYGYTF.